Listed below are T cell receptor beta chains from one sample, sequenced in a study of neurological immune-mediated disorders. Using its own MiXCR run on the 5' RACE reads, TCRdb lists one record per CDR3 protein. The sample holds fewer than 85,000 distinct CDR3 sequences; 17% are singletons and the top ten take just over 15%. Specimen: PBMCs. The source is a woman between 40 and 55 years old in good health. CDR3s include the opening cysteine and the closing phenylalanine or tryptophan. The D gene is left open where the match is weak. Only part of the rows carry a size: once, few, many, or a class if the clone is expanded.

abundance	j_gene	v_gene	d_gene	CDR3nt	CDR3aa
medium-sized	TRBJ2-7	TRBV7-8	.	TGTGCCAGCAGCTTAGTGGGGAGCGGGTCCTACGAGCAGTACTTC	CASSLVGSGSYEQYF
many	TRBJ1-5	TRBV12-3/TRBV12-4	.	TGTGCCAGCAGCCTAAGGGCGGACACCGAAGAGCATTTT	CASSLRADTEEHF
many	TRBJ1-5	TRBV27	.	TGTGCCAGCAGTCGTGGAGGGGCAGGGCAGCCCCAGCATTTT	CASSRGGAGQPQHF
many	TRBJ2-2	TRBV14	.	TGTGCCAGCAGCCAAGGCGGGGGCGTGAGCACCGGGGAGCTGTTTTTT	CASSQGGGVSTGELFF
.	TRBJ1-2	TRBV12-3/TRBV12-4	TRBD1	TGTGCCAGCAGCGCAGGGGGCGCCTATGGCTACACCTTC	CASSAGGAYGYTF
many	TRBJ2-1	TRBV20-1	.	TGCAGTGCTAGAGATTCATTCGACGATGAGCAGTTCTTC	CSARDSFDDEQFF
few	TRBJ2-3	TRBV14	.	TGTGCCAGCAGCCAAGGAAAGGGGAGACTGAAATACACAGATACGCAGTATTTT	CASSQGKGRLKYTDTQYF
.	TRBJ1-5	TRBV19	.	TGTGCCAGTAGTCCAGACAGGATTGTGTATCAGCCCCAGCATTTT	CASSPDRIVYQPQHF
many	TRBJ2-1	TRBV5-1	.	TGCGCCAGTCGGGACATCTCACGAAATGAGCAGTTCTTC	CASRDISRNEQFF
many	TRBJ2-7	TRBV5-1	TRBD1	TGCGCCAGCAGCCCGGGACAGCTATACTACGAGCAGTACTTC	CASSPGQLYYEQYF
many	TRBJ1-2	TRBV12-3/TRBV12-4	TRBD1	TGTGCCAGCAGTTTCCCTCGACAGGGGTTGGCCTATGGCTACACCTTC	CASSFPRQGLAYGYTF
many	TRBJ1-1	TRBV7-2	.	TGTGCCAGCAGCCCCCTTCGGAACACTGAAGCTTTCTTT	CASSPLRNTEAFF
.	TRBJ2-1	TRBV5-8	TRBD2	TGTGCCAGCAGCCCCGGACTAGCGGGAGATACTGAGCAGTTCTTC	CASSPGLAGDTEQFF
.	TRBJ1-3	TRBV5-6	.	.	CASSFYICSARTSGNTIYF
many	TRBJ2-5	TRBV4-3	TRBD2	TGCGCCAGCAGCCAAGATCGCAGCGGGGGCCCCGCGACCCAGTACTTC	CASSQDRSGGPATQYF
many	TRBJ1-5	TRBV6-6	.	TGTGCCAGCAGTTACCTCTCGGGACCCCAGCATTTT	CASSYLSGPQHF
.	TRBJ2-3	TRBV4-3	TRBD2	TGCGCCAGCAGCCTTGAACTAGCGGGAGCGCCAGATACGCAGTATTTT	CASSLELAGAPDTQYF
many	TRBJ1-6	TRBV6-5	.	TGTGCCAGCCGCGAGGGTGGTCAACATTCACCCCTCCACTTT	CASREGGQHSPLHF
few	TRBJ1-1	TRBV20-1	.	TGCAGTGCCTGGGGGGTGGGGGACTCTGAAGCTTTCTTT	CSAWGVGDSEAFF
few	TRBJ2-5	TRBV9	TRBD2	TGTGCCAGCAGCGTAGCAGCGGGGGGCCTCCAAGAGACCCAGTACTTC	CASSVAAGGLQETQYF
many	TRBJ2-1	TRBV12-3/TRBV12-4	.	TGTGCCAGCAGTTTCGGGGGACTGAACAATGAGCAGTTCTTC	CASSFGGLNNEQFF
.	TRBJ1-5	TRBV6-2/TRBV6-3	.	TGTGCCAGCAGTCCCTTTGGGCGGGGGACTAGCAATCAGCCCCAGCATTTT	CASSPFGRGTSNQPQHF
many	TRBJ2-3	TRBV5-1	.	TGCGCCAGCAGCTTGGGGCCGCCGACAGATACGCAGTATTTT	CASSLGPPTDTQYF
many	TRBJ1-2	TRBV12-3/TRBV12-4	.	TGTGCCAGCAGTTTAGGTATTAACTATGGCTACACCTTC	CASSLGINYGYTF
.	TRBJ2-3	TRBV20-1	TRBD1	TGCAGTGCTAGAGCGAGGGACAGGGGCACAGATACGCAGTATTTT	CSARARDRGTDTQYF
many	TRBJ2-5	TRBV20-1	.	TGCAGTGCTAGAGAGGCAGGCGAAGAGACCCAGTACTTC	CSAREAGEETQYF
many	TRBJ2-2	TRBV6-5	TRBD2	TGTGCCAGCAGCCGTACTAGCGGGGGGGCCCCCGGGGAGCTGTTTTTT	CASSRTSGGAPGELFF
many	TRBJ2-1	TRBV10-3	.	TGTGCCATCGGGGCCCAGGAAGGTGAGCAGTTCTTC	CAIGAQEGEQFF
.	TRBJ2-3	TRBV6-2/TRBV6-3	.	TGTGCCAGCAGTTACGGGATTAGCACAGATACACAGTATTTT	CASSYGISTDTQYF
many	TRBJ2-4	TRBV28	TRBD2	TGTGCCAGCAATATACGGGGGGACATTCAGTACTTC	CASNIRGDIQYF
many	TRBJ2-1	TRBV5-1	TRBD2	TGCGCCAGCAGCTTGGATGTGACTAGCGGGGGAGAGCAGTTCTTC	CASSLDVTSGGEQFF
many	TRBJ2-3	TRBV20-1	.	TGCAGTGCTAGAGACCCCCCAGGGGGGAGCGGGGGTGTAGATACGCAGTATTTT	CSARDPPGGSGGVDTQYF
many	TRBJ2-7	TRBV15	TRBD1	TGTGCCACCAGCAGAGATCTGGGGACAGAAAAACAAAGGTACGAGCAGTACTTC	CATSRDLGTEKQRYEQYF
many	TRBJ2-3	TRBV7-6	.	TGTGCCAGCAGCCCCGGGTCCCCCGGGGGCACAGATACGCAGTATTTT	CASSPGSPGGTDTQYF
many	TRBJ1-2	TRBV5-5	TRBD1	TGTGCCAGCAGCTCGTATTTTCACTACAGGGGGAGGGAGTATGGCTACACCTTC	CASSSYFHYRGREYGYTF
many	TRBJ2-5	TRBV7-2	TRBD2	TGTGCCAGCAGCTCCCCCCGGGCTAGCGGCCAAGAGACCCAGTACTTC	CASSSPRASGQETQYF
.	TRBJ1-2	TRBV19	.	TGTGCCAGTAGTATAGATGGTACGGGGGCGAACTATGGCTACACCTTC	CASSIDGTGANYGYTF
many	TRBJ1-2	TRBV9	TRBD1	TGTGCCAGCAGCGCAGTAGTAGGGGGACAGGCTGAGGGCTACACCTTC	CASSAVVGGQAEGYTF
many	TRBJ1-4	TRBV6-2/TRBV6-3	.	TGTGCCAGCAGCCAGGATTCTTATGAAAAACTGTTTTTT	CASSQDSYEKLFF
many	TRBJ2-3	TRBV7-2	.	TGTGCCAGCAGCTTACTCAGCGGCACAGATACGCAGTATTTT	CASSLLSGTDTQYF
many	TRBJ1-2	TRBV20-1	.	TGCAGTGCTAGAGTTCGGGTTGGCTACACCTTC	CSARVRVGYTF
many	TRBJ1-5	TRBV6-6	.	TGTGCCAGCAGTTACTCAGGAGATCAGCCCCAGCATTTT	CASSYSGDQPQHF
many	TRBJ2-7	TRBV29-1	TRBD1	TGCAGCGTTGAAGATCTCGGACAGGGTTCGCGGGAGCAGTACTTC	CSVEDLGQGSREQYF
many	TRBJ2-3	TRBV9	TRBD2	TGTGCCAGCAGCGTGGGGGGGAGGGCCTTTAGCACAGATACGCAGTATTTT	CASSVGGRAFSTDTQYF
many	TRBJ2-5	TRBV6-1	.	TGTGCCAGCAGTTTTTATGACGGACTCCAAGAGACCCAGTACTTC	CASSFYDGLQETQYF